This T cell receptor (beta chain) was retrieved from a study of metastatic and nonmetastatic thyroid tumors. Study summary: The study looked at repertoires side by side in blood and in tumor or nodule tissue from malignant and benign thyroid patients.

Ahead of thyroid surgery, no patient had received treatment of any kind. MiXCR reprocessed the PCR reads for TCRdb. The profile covers about 15,000 clones, with approximately 23% appearing a single time and 9% to 15% taken by the ten largest. Many counts were recorded for this clone. This sequence originates from a female donor with papillary thyroid cancer or a benign thyroid nodule (not recorded which). Some clones in this sample may be carry-over from other donors' samples. Material for sequencing was tumor tissue.

CDR3 sequence reads: CSATLAALTDTQYF. For the CDR3, the DNA is TGCAGTGCCACCTTAGCGGCCCTCACAGATACGCAGTATTTT. The chain combines TRBV20-1 with TRBJ2-3; D is perhaps TRBD2 (6 bases). This CDR3 has 14 residues. The germline V gene has CDR1 DFQATT and CDR2 SNEGSKA (reference sequence). Trimming took 6 bases from V and 2 from J, leaving 15 bases between them.